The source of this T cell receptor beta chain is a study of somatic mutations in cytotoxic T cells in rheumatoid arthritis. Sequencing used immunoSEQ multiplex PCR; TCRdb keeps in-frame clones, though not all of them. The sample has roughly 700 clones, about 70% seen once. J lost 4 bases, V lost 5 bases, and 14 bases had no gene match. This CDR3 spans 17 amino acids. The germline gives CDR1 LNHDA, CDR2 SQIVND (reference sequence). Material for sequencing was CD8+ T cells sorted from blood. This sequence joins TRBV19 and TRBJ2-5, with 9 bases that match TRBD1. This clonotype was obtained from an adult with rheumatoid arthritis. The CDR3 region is CASSPTQGAKQRETQYF. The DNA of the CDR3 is TGTGCCAGTAGTCCTACACAGGGGGCTAAACAACGAGAGACCCAGTACTTC.